The 8 T cell receptor beta chains below were found in one sample sequenced in a study of blood T cell repertoires in COVID-19. Profiled with immunoSEQ multiplex PCR; TCRdb holds only in-frame clones, not every one. Of 180,000 or so clones listed, around 85% were seen once; the top ten hold around 8.2%. Material for sequencing was peripheral blood. The receptors were gathered from a man aged 60-69 years with acute or convalescent COVID-19.

The rearrangement links TRBV28 to TRBJ1-1; D is unclear. CDR3 length equals 12 residues. CDR1 and CDR2 (germline): MDHEN, SYDVKM. V lost 6 bases, J lost 9 bases, and 14 bases lay in between. The CDR3 loop is CASSFLRTQAFF. The CDR3 DNA is TGTGCCAGCAGCTTCCTACGTACTCAAGCTTTCTTT.

V gene TRBV28 combines with J gene TRBJ2-1; 10 nucleotides line up with TRBD2. V lost 5 bases to trimming and J lost 2 bases; unmatched junction nucleotides: 9. The CDR3 consists of 17 residues. From germline, CDR1 is MDHEN and CDR2 SYDVKM. In DNA, the CDR3 is TGTGCCAGCAGTCTCTCCCCTAGCGGGAGCACCTACAATGAGCAGTTCTTC. Protein sequence: CASSLSPSGSTYNEQFF. The entire variable domain, with the rest obtained from reference TRBV28 and TRBJ2-1, is as follows: DVKVTQSSRYLVKRTGEKVFLECVQDMDHENMFWYRQDPGLGLRLIYFSYDVKMKEKGDIPEGYSVSREKKERFSLILESASTNQTSMYLCASSLSPSGSTYNEQFFGPGTRLTVL.

CDR3 residues: CASSQELAGFFRYF. The DNA for the CDR3 is TGCGCCAGCAGCCAAGAACTAGCGGGATTCTTCCGGTATTTT. The chain employs TRBV4-1 and TRBJ2-3; the match to TRBD2 covers 10 bases. The germline V gene encodes CDR1 MGHRA and CDR2 YSYEKL. V was clipped by 0 bases and J by 14 bases; unmatched bases: 8. The CDR3 covers 14 residues.

The gene calls are TRBV28 and TRBJ1-1; 7 bases fit TRBD1. The CDR3 has 14 residues. The V gene end was trimmed by 5 bases and the J gene end by 0 bases; junction bases not matched to a gene: 3. Germline V gives CDR1 MDHEN, CDR2 SYDVKM. CDR3 amino acids: CASSRTGLNTEAFF. The DNA of the CDR3 is TGTGCCAGCAGTCGGACAGGCTTGAACACTGAAGCTTTCTTT.

The rearrangement joins TRBV9 to TRBJ1-4, with TRBD1 matching over 8 bases. Germline V gene lookup returns CDR1 SGDLS and CDR2 YYNGEE. V gave up 3 bases and J gave up 4 bases; unmatched junction bases: 11. CDR3 size: 17 residues. The CDR3 nucleotides are TGTGCCAGCAGCGCCTGGACAGGGAGCAATCTTAATGAAAAACTGTTTTTT. This gives the protein CASSAWTGSNLNEKLFF.

The V and J genes are TRBV11-1 and TRBJ1-1; 9 bases match TRBD1. The CDR3 has 14 amino acids. Germline CDR1 reads SGHAT; CDR2 reads FQDESV (reference sequence). Trimming cost V 5 bases and J 0 bases; bases outside gene matches: 1. In DNA, the CDR3 is TGTGCCAGCAGCGGGGACAGGGTGAACACTGAAGCTTTCTTT. It translates to CASSGDRVNTEAFF.

This sequence joins TRBV5-1 and TRBJ1-4; D not certain. This CDR3 is 18 amino acids long. Looked up from germline, CDR1 is SGHRS and CDR2 is YFSETQ. The germline V and J ends were trimmed by 1 base and 8 bases, with 24 bases remaining between them. The CDR3 DNA reads TGCGCCAGCAGCTTGAATTTCCGGGGAAGAGGGTCGAGGGAAAAACTGTTTTTT. It translates to CASSLNFRGRGSREKLFF.

The gene calls are TRBV6-6 and TRBJ1-1; D is ambiguous. The CDR3 contains 11 residues. CDR1 and CDR2 from the germline V gene are MNHNY and SVGAGI (reference sequence). Trimming stripped 1 base from V and 8 bases from J, with 5 bases between. This CDR3 reads CASSYFLEAFF. CDR3 DNA: TGTGCCAGCAGTTACTTCCTGGAAGCTTTCTTT.